This T cell receptor beta chain was identified during a study of human T cells and chemical hapten exposure. Study-level background: Researchers reported sensitizing a roughly 2 cm by roughly 2 cm upper inner arm skin site with 2% DPC.

The sample holds a few counts of this clonotype. Its antigen is currently unknown. This CDR3 contains 15 residues. Germline V gene sequence: CDR1 SGHRS, CDR2 YFSETQ. The V gene end was trimmed by 4 bases and the J gene end by 4 bases; junction bases not matched to a gene: 8. Time point: pre-sensitization, week 0. The treatment was: therapeutic diphenylcyclopropenone sensitization with weekly scalp DPC. Individual cDNA molecules had unique molecular identifiers attached to them by the library. Via MiXCR, TCRdb re-called the RACE reads, giving one row per CDR3 protein. The sample consists of some 330,000 distinct CDR3 sequences, 4.5% to 7% of them appearing once. The study's findings and limits: Because they had alopecia, donors may respond immunologically unlike healthy people. Expanded TCR counts at PT1 were positively correlated with the patch test score.

The specimen was whole blood, collected in connection with sensitization to the hapten diphenylcyclopropenone (DPC). The chain has TRBV5-1 and TRBJ2-3; 8 nucleotides align to TRBD2. This TCR derives from a woman aged 18-29 years with alopecia areata. Some clones in this sample may be carry-over from other donors' samples. The CDR3 DNA sequence: TGCGCCAGCAGCCCGGGGACTAGACATCCAGATACGCAGTATTTT. This sequence encodes CASSPGTRHPDTQYF.